A selection of T cell receptor beta chains follows, all from one sample in a study of Tregs in tolerant kidney transplant recipients. The repertoire was sequenced with immunoSEQ multiplex PCR; TCRdb's copy has only in-frame clones and lacks some. Of 75,000 to 95,000 clones in the sample, just over 90% are singletons; the top ten hold over 4%. Material for sequencing was CD8+ T cells from blood. These receptors all stem from a human donor in good health. Both conserved end residues are part of each CDR3. The D gene is left open where the match is weak. A row's size may be missing; if present it is once, few, many or a size class.

clone size	J gene	D gene	V gene	CDR3 DNA	CDR3 protein
.	TRBJ1-5	.	TRBV27	TGTGCCAGCAGTCCCTACCCTGGGCCTTCTGGTCAGCCCCAGCATTTT	CASSPYPGPSGQPQHF
.	TRBJ1-6	.	TRBV7-8	TGTGCCAGCAGCTCTAGGGGTGTTTCACCCCTCCACTTT	CASSSRGVSPLHF
.	TRBJ2-7	TRBD2	TRBV6-1	TGTGCCAGCAGTGACCCTCGACTAGCGGAAACGGCCTACGAGCAGTACTTC	CASSDPRLAETAYEQYF
.	TRBJ2-2	.	TRBV6-4	TGTGCCAGCAGTCCCCGAGGGGGGGACACCGGGGAGCTGTTTTTT	CASSPRGGDTGELFF
.	TRBJ2-2	TRBD2	TRBV10-1	TGCGCCAGCAGTGAGCATCTAGCGGGAGTCACCGGTACCGGGGAGCTGTTTTTT	CASSEHLAGVTGTGELFF
.	TRBJ2-1	TRBD2	TRBV29-1	TGCAGCGTTGACCCGGGTAGCGGGGTATACAATGAGCAGTTCTTC	CSVDPGSGVYNEQFF
.	TRBJ2-7	.	TRBV27	TGTGCCAGCAGTCCTACAGGGTTCGAGCAGTACTTC	CASSPTGFEQYF
.	TRBJ1-1	.	TRBV6-6	TGTGCCAGCAGTTACTCGGGCCACGGCACTGAAGCTTTCTTT	CASSYSGHGTEAFF
.	TRBJ2-5	.	TRBV11-2	TGTGCCAGCAGCTTAGTAGGGAGCCATCAAGAGACCCAGTACTTC	CASSLVGSHQETQYF
.	TRBJ2-3	.	TRBV15	TGTGCCACCAGAAGGTCCCGAACAGATACGCAGTATTTT	CATRRSRTDTQYF
.	TRBJ2-1	TRBD2	TRBV7-8	TGTGCCAGCAGCTTTCTCCGGGAGGGCTACAATGAGCAGTTCTTC	CASSFLREGYNEQFF
.	TRBJ2-1	.	TRBV7-9	TGTGCCACCGTAATGAGTGACAATGAGCAGTTCTTC	CATVMSDNEQFF
.	TRBJ2-7	.	TRBV19	TGTGCCAGCCATCCTCGGGAATCCTACGAGCAGTACTTC	CASHPRESYEQYF
once	TRBJ2-7	TRBD1	TRBV5-4	TGTGCCAGCAGCTATCCGGGACAGGGTCCCCCATACGAGCAGTACTTC	CASSYPGQGPPYEQYF
.	TRBJ2-7	TRBD1	TRBV7-9	TGTGCCAGCAGCTCAAAGACAGGGCCCTACGAGCAGTACTTC	CASSSKTGPYEQYF
.	TRBJ2-1	.	TRBV7-8	TGTGCCAGCAGCTTCCTGACTACGGGCAATGAGCAGTTCTTC	CASSFLTTGNEQFF
.	TRBJ2-2	.	TRBV30	TGTGCCTGGAGTGTGGAGACCGTGAACACCGGGGAGCTGTTTTTT	CAWSVETVNTGELFF
.	TRBJ1-4	TRBD1	TRBV18	TGTGCCAGCTCACCCCGACAGGGGGCTAATGAAAAACTGTTTTTT	CASSPRQGANEKLFF
.	TRBJ1-4	.	TRBV10-3	TGTGCCATCAGAAGTAATGAAAAACTGTTTTTT	CAIRSNEKLFF
.	TRBJ2-7	.	TRBV5-1	TGCGCCAGCAGCCAAGGGGGGTCCTCCTACGAGCAGTACTTC	CASSQGGSSYEQYF
.	TRBJ2-1	.	TRBV19	TGTGCCAGTAGTCTCCGACTAACCCCCTACAATGAGCAGTTCTTC	CASSLRLTPYNEQFF
once	TRBJ2-1	.	TRBV5-1	TGCGCCAGCAGCTTGAACAGGGTGGGGAATGAGCAGTTCTTC	CASSLNRVGNEQFF
.	TRBJ1-2	.	TRBV10-3	TGTGCCTCAGGTGGGGACGGAGCGGCTTTGGCGGGCTACACCTTC	CASGGDGAALAGYTF
.	TRBJ2-1	.	TRBV9	TGTGCCAGCAGCGCCGCTGGAGGTAATGAGCAGTTCTTC	CASSAAGGNEQFF
once	TRBJ1-3	.	TRBV7-8	TGTGCCAGCAGCCGACTCTCTGGAAACACCATATATTTT	CASSRLSGNTIYF
.	TRBJ1-1	.	TRBV19	TGTGCCAGTAGTATGGCACTGGGATCCCCTGAAGCTTTCTTT	CASSMALGSPEAFF
.	TRBJ1-5	.	TRBV2	TGTGCCAGCCAACGAGGGGGGCTACGTCAGCCCCAGCATTTT	CASQRGGLRQPQHF
.	TRBJ2-3	.	TRBV7-9	TGTGCCAGCAGCCGAAGAGGCACAGATACGCAGTATTTT	CASSRRGTDTQYF
.	TRBJ2-7	.	TRBV6-5	TGTGCCAGCAGTCCTGCCGCCGGGACCTACGAGCAGTACTTC	CASSPAAGTYEQYF
.	TRBJ1-2	.	TRBV27	TGTGCCAGCAGTTTATACCTGGGACACCTCTATGGCTACACCTTC	CASSLYLGHLYGYTF
.	TRBJ2-7	.	TRBV6-5	TGTGCCAGCAGTTATAATTCTGGTGATTACGAGCAGTACTTC	CASSYNSGDYEQYF
once	TRBJ1-1	.	TRBV25-1	TGTGCCAGCAGGCGGATGAACACTGAAGCTTTCTTT	CASRRMNTEAFF
.	TRBJ2-2	.	TRBV6-5	TGTGCCAGCAGTTCCCTTCGGCAGGGTGACACCGGGGAGCTGTTTTTT	CASSSLRQGDTGELFF
.	TRBJ2-2	.	TRBV5-1	TGCGCCAGCAGCTTGATACAGGGGAACACCGGGGAGCTGTTTTTT	CASSLIQGNTGELFF
.	TRBJ2-7	TRBD2	TRBV18	TGTGCCAGCTCACCCTCCACTAGCGGAGGATTCTACGAGCAGTACTTC	CASSPSTSGGFYEQYF
once	TRBJ2-5	.	TRBV15	TGTGCCACCAGCAGAATCACAGGGCTAGAGACCCAGTACTTC	CATSRITGLETQYF
few	TRBJ1-5	TRBD1	TRBV27	TGTGCCAGCAGTTTACGGACAGGGAATCAGCCCCAGCATTTT	CASSLRTGNQPQHF
.	TRBJ2-7	TRBD2	TRBV5-4	TGTGCCAGCAGCTTTCGGCTAGCGGGCCTAAGGGAGTCCTACGAGCAGTACTTC	CASSFRLAGLRESYEQYF
.	TRBJ1-2	.	TRBV5-4	TGTGCCAGCAGCTTAGGGGCCTCGGGTGGCTACACCTTC	CASSLGASGGYTF
.	TRBJ2-7	.	TRBV5-4	TGTGCCAGCAGCTTAGATACGGGGAACGAGCAGTACTTC	CASSLDTGNEQYF
.	TRBJ2-7	.	TRBV4-1	TGCGCCAGCAGTAAATCTGAGGGGGTCCAATCCTACGAGCAGTACTTC	CASSKSEGVQSYEQYF
.	TRBJ2-3	TRBD2	TRBV29-1	TGCAGCGTCCAGACTAGCGGAGGGGACACAGATACGCAGTATTTT	CSVQTSGGDTDTQYF
.	TRBJ2-7	.	TRBV2	TGTGCCACCGGGCCCTCCTACGAGCAGTACTTC	CATGPSYEQYF
.	TRBJ1-2	.	TRBV25-1	TGTGCCAGCCGACCGGACACATACTATGGCTACACCTTC	CASRPDTYYGYTF
.	TRBJ2-2	TRBD1	TRBV7-9	TGTGCCAGCAGCTCGCCCGACAGGGGGGACACCGGGGAGCTGTTTTTT	CASSSPDRGDTGELFF
.	TRBJ2-1	TRBD2	TRBV9	TGTGCCAGCAGCCTACTAGCGGGAGGGGGCAATGAGCAGTTCTTC	CASSLLAGGGNEQFF
.	TRBJ1-5	.	TRBV2	TGTGCCAGCAGGGGAACCCTCAGTAGCAATCAGCCCCAGCATTTT	CASRGTLSSNQPQHF
.	TRBJ2-7	TRBD1	TRBV6-5	TGTGCCAGCAGTTACTCCGGGACAGGGGTCCACGAGCAGTACTTC	CASSYSGTGVHEQYF
once	TRBJ2-3	.	TRBV11-2	TGTGCCAGCAGCTTAGCGCGGGAAGGGGATACGCAGTATTTT	CASSLAREGDTQYF
.	TRBJ2-5	TRBD2	TRBV13	TGTGCCAGCAGCCCCCCTAGCGGGAGTGAGACCCAGTACTTC	CASSPPSGSETQYF
.	TRBJ2-7	.	TRBV13	TGTGCCAGCAGCTTAGGCGGAGTCTACGAGCAGTACTTC	CASSLGGVYEQYF
.	TRBJ2-7	TRBD1	TRBV4-1	TGCGCCAGCAGCCCACCTTCCGGGACAGGGTCCGAGCAGTACTTC	CASSPPSGTGSEQYF
few	TRBJ2-7	.	TRBV27	.	CASSSSTGGFGEQYF
.	TRBJ2-2	.	TRBV6-5	TGTGCCAGCCTTGGGGGCTCTATGGGAGCCGGGGAGCTGTTTTTT	CASLGGSMGAGELFF
.	TRBJ2-5	.	TRBV10-3	TGTGCCATCAGTGCCTCTACCCTAGAGACCCAGTACTTC	CAISASTLETQYF
.	TRBJ1-1	.	TRBV4-1	TGCGCCAGCAGCCAGGCCCTGGGGCCGCTCGAAGCTTTCTTT	CASSQALGPLEAFF
.	TRBJ2-1	.	TRBV7-3	TGTGCCAGCAGCTTGAAAGCGCCCAGCTCCTACAATGAGCAGTTCTTC	CASSLKAPSSYNEQFF